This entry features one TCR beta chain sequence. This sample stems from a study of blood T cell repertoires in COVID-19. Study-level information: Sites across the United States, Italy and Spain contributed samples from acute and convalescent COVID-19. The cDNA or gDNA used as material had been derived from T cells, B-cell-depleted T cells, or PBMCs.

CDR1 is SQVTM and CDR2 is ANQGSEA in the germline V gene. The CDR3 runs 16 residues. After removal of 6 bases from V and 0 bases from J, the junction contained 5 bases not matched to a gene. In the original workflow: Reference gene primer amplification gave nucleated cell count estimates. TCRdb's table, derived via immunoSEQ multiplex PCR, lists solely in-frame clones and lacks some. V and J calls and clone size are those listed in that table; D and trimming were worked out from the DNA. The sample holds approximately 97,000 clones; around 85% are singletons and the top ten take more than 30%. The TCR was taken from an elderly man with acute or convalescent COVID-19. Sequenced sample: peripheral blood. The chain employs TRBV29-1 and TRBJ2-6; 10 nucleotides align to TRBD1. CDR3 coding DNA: TGCAGCGTCCGGACAGGGGGGGTCTCTGGGGCCAACGTCCTGACTTTC. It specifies CSVRTGGVSGANVLTF.